Below, one TCR beta chain is given with its context. The antigen it binds to is not known. No per-base quality is available; no much larger clone lies one base away. Using the deep immunoSEQ assay, multiplex PCR amplified TCR CDR3 regions from genomic DNA. Extracted genomic DNA from each cell subset was distributed evenly across all wells of several immunoSEQ 96-well plates, and each plate was treated as a replicate. Each replicate PCR for sorted subsets received roughly 0.2 ug genomic DNA, equal to roughly 29,000 T cell genomes. Purified libraries were quantified with a Qubit 3.0 fluorometer, sized on a Bioanalyzer 2100, and re-quantified with the KAPA Library Quantification kit. A separate single-read 150-cycle Illumina NextSeq 550 flow cell was used to sequence each immunoSEQ 96-well plate. Per the authors' processing: Because the immunoSEQ output held only junctional sequences and lacked quality scores, the filtering could not match the filtering applied to full-length reads. Sequences were annotated with PyIR, a Python wrapper for IgBLAST v1.9, using IMGT germline references to assign V/J genes and CDR3. Reads were removed for weak V/J assignments (E-value above 1e-6), missing CDR3, stop codons, out-of-frame junctions, or ambiguous translated residues. V3J clonotypes were defined by identical inferred V gene, J gene, and CDR3 amino acid sequence. The percentage overlap between two repertoires was calculated by dividing the number of shared unique clonotypes by the size of the smaller repertoire. RTK rarefaction, the Chao1 estimator, and Recon v2.1 estimates of unobserved clonotypes were used to assess repertoire richness. OLGA was used to compute generation probabilities for all TCRbeta clonotypes that the gDNA method yielded from a handful of donors. In TCRdb, the immuneACCESS table is reduced to in-frame sequences with V and J assigned. These tables do not hold every clone; where another copy was compared, an unresolved V gene accounts for under half, and the others remain unexplained. Clonal size and the V and J genes are those of that table, whereas D and trimming came from the DNA. This sample lists roughly 86,000 clones; 60% to 75% were detected once. The ten largest make up 45% to 55% of the sample.

The germline V and J ends show losses of 2 bases and 5 bases respectively, and no gene match explains 16 bases of the junction. CDR3 length: 18 amino acids, cysteine to phenylalanine. Just CDR3 DNA is preserved here, 54 bases in frame from base 1. Taken from the germline V gene (reference sequence), the CDR1 and CDR2 loops are MNHEY and SMNVEV. This sample was included in a study of shared clonotypes between healthy human individuals (dated by TCRdb to between 2020 and 2021). In the study overall: A few men and a couple of women, aged 18 to 49 years, made up the cohort. Each donor's leukapheresis produced roughly between about 0.85 and 10 billion PBMCs. Different laboratories and diverse techniques were used to prepare libraries and sequence TCR repertoires, to increase sequencing depth and limit assay-specific biases. For each donor, CD4 naive and CD4 memory were each run on three plates, CD8 naive on two plates, and CD8 memory on one plate. Blood TCR repertoires of roughly five healthy adults were deeply sequenced to estimate repertoire size and the extent of clonotype sharing between individuals. What the authors observed across the whole study: Based on pairwise subsampling, the degree of clonotype sharing among donors was expected to be affected by sequencing depth. Sampling was restricted to blood, and TCR repertoires in tissue are likely to differ from TCR repertoires in blood. Estimated clonotype richness was generally larger for naive than for memory subsets. Across several donors, around 5.4% of naive CD4, approximately 3.6% of naive CD8, 2.3% of memory CD4, and approximately 0.4% of memory CD8 clonotypes were shared. Because the study included only a small number of donors, the genetic and exposure-history diversity represented was limited. Compared with non-shared clonotypes, clonotypes shared by all four sorted-subset donors had higher generation probabilities. Even with the large sequencing depth, rarefaction of the sorted-subset datasets indicated that sequencing was incomplete.

The donors were healthy, HIV-negative adults with no recently reported acute infections or vaccinations. Every donor was a Caucasian adult living in Nashville, Tennessee, USA. CD8 memory samples combined magnetically selected CD45RO+ cells with CCR7-negative CD45RA+ effector memory (TemRA) cells. After blood collection by leukapheresis, PBMCs were isolated using Ficoll-Histopaque density gradient centrifugation and then cryopreserved in the vapor phase of liquid nitrogen. Analytical flow cytometry was used to check the purity and quantity of each magnetically sorted T cell population. From each sorted fraction, genomic DNA was isolated and quantified by UV absorbance on a Nanodrop 2000c.

The TCR comes from a man aged 25-45 years in good health. Sequenced: memory CD8+ T cells sorted from blood. The sample's cell subset or site, from its label and the paper: CD45RO+ cells pooled with CCR7-negative TemRA cells. The V gene is TRBV27 and the J gene is TRBJ2-7, with 9 bases in between that match TRBD1. The CDR3 protein sequence reads: CASSLLKGRGTGTNEQYF. The DNA sequence is given as TGTGCCAGCAGTTTACTTAAAGGGCGAGGGACAGGGACCAACGAGCAGTACTTC.